This TCR beta chain was identified during a study of T cell changes during pregnancy in multiple sclerosis. CDR3 size: 14 residues. Germline lookup yields CDR1 MRHNA and CDR2 SNTAGT. V lost 5 bases and J lost 4; bases outside the gene matches: 0. TCRdb keeps only in-frame clones here, not all; method: immunoSEQ multiplex PCR. This table has 55,000 to 70,000 clones, around 91% appearing once. The receptor comes from a female donor in good health, enrolled as a control in a pregnancy study. The chain is built from TRBV6-4 and TRBJ2-3; 13 nucleotides align to TRBD2. The sequences come from peripheral blood, collected in the third trimester of pregnancy. CDR3 sequence reads: CASSTSGGADTQYF. CDR3 sequence (DNA): TGTGCCAGCAGTACTAGCGGGGGGGCAGATACGCAGTATTTT.